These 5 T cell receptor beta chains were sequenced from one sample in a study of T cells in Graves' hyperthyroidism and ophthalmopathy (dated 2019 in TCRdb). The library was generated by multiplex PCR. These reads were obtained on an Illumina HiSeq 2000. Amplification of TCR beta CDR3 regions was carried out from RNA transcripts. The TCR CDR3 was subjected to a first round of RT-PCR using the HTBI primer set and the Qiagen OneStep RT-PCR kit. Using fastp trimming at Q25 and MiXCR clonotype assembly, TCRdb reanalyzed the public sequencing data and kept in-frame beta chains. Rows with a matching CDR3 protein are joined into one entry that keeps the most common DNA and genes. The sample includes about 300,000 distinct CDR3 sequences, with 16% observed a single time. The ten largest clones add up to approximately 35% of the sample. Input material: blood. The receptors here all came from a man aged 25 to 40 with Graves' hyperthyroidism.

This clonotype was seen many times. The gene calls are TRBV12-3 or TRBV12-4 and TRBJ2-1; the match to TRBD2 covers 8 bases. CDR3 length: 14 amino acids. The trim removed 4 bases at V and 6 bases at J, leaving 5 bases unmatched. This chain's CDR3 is CASSSGLAINEQFF. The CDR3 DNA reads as TGTGCCAGCAGTTCCGGACTAGCCATCAATGAGCAGTTCTTC.

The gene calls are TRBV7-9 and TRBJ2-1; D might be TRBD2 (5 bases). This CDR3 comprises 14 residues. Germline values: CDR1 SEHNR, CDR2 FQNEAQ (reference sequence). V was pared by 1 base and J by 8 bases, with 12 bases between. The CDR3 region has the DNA TGTGCCAGCAGCTTAGAGGCTAGCCGGTATGAGCAGTTCTTC. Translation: CASSLEASRYEQFF.

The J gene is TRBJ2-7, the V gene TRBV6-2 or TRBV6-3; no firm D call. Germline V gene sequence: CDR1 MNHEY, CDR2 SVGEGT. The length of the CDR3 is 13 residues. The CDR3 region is CAVTKAGTYEQYF. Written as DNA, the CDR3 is TGTGCTGTTACAAAGGCAGGAACCTACGAGCAGTACTTC.

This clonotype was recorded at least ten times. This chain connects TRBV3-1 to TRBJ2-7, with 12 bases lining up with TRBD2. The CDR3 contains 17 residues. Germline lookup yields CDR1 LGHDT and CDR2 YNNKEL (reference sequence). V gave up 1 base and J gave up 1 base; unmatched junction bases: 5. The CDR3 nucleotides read TGTGCCAGCAGCCAAGGGCTAGCGGGAGGGGTTTCCTACGAGCAGTACTTC. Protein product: CASSQGLAGGVSYEQYF.

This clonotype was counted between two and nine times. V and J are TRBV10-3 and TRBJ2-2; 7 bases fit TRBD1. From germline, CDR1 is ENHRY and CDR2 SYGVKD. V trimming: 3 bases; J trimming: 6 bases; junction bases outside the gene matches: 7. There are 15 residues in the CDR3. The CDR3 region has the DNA TGTGCCATCAGTGAAGGACAGGTGGTGGCCGGGGAGCTGTTTTTT. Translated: CAISEGQVVAGELFF.